This TCR beta chain was sequenced in a study of blood T cell repertoires in COVID-19. Study in general: The United States, Italy and Spain supplied acute and convalescent COVID-19 samples. Nucleic acid was either cDNA or gDNA, and it came from T cells, B-cell-depleted T cells, or PBMCs.

V gave up 3 bases and J gave up 3 bases, with 6 bases separating them. Germline V gene lookup returns CDR1 SEHNR and CDR2 FQNEAQ (reference sequence). This CDR3 comprises 12 residues. Authors' analysis steps: Reference gene primer amplification yielded estimated nucleated cell counts. Profiled with immunoSEQ multiplex PCR; TCRdb holds only in-frame clones, not every one. Clonal size and the V and J genes are those of that table, whereas D and trimming came from the DNA. Of 130,000 to 150,000 clones in the sample, about 85% were seen once. V gene TRBV7-9 combines with J gene TRBJ2-7; D remains unclear. The sample taken for sequencing was peripheral blood. This clonotype was sampled from a human donor with acute or convalescent COVID-19. The donor label of this sample is uncertain. The CDR3 sequence is CASSLSIYEQYF. CDR3 sequence (DNA): TGTGCCAGCAGCTTGTCTATCTACGAGCAGTACTTC. Complete variable domain (other parts from reference TRBV7-9 and TRBJ2-7): DTGVSQNPRHKITKRGQNVTFRCDPISEHNRLYWYRQTLGQGPEFLTYFQNEAQLEKSRLLSDRFSAERPKGSFSTLEIQRTEQGDSAMYLCASSLSIYEQYFGPGTRLTVT.